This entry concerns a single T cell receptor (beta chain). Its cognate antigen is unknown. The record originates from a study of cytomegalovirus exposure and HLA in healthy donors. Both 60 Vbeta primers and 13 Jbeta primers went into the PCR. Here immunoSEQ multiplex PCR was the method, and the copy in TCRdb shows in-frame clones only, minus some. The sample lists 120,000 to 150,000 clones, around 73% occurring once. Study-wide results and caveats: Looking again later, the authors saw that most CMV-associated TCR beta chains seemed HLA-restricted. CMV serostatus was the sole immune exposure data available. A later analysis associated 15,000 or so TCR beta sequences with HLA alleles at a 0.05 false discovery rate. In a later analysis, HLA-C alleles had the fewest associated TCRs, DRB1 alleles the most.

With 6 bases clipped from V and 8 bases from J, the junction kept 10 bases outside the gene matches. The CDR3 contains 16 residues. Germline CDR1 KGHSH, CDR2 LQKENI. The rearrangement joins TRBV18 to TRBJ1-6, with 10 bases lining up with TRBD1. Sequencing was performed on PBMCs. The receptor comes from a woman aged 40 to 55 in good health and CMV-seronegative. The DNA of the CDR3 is TGTGCCAGCTCCCCGCCGTCGGGACAGGGGTATTCACCCCTCCACTTT. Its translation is CASSPPSGQGYSPLHF.